The entry below gives a single TCR beta chain sequence along with its context. Its antigen is as yet unknown. Following a re-call of the 5' RACE reads, TCRdb has one entry per CDR3 protein and lacks DNA. The table for this sample gives 400,000 to 500,000 distinct CDR3 sequences. This CDR3 is built from 13 residues. Germline V gene lookup returns CDR1 SQVTM and CDR2 ANQGSEA. These data originate in a study of monozygotic twins with inflammatory bowel disease. Overall study findings and caveats: Patients received differing immunosuppressive treatments, which may have added variability to their repertoires.

The rearrangement joins TRBV29-1 to TRBJ1-1; TCRdb's D call of TRBD1 is untestable without DNA. The sequencing input was blood. This TCR was sampled from a human donor with ulcerative colitis or Crohn's disease, or a healthy co-twin of an affected twin (not recorded which). CDR3 region: CSVPDRANTEAFF.